This TCR beta chain came from a study of T cells in localized non-small cell lung cancer. Study results and limitations: Sequencing was restricted to one tumor region; therefore, heterogeneity remains possible.

The germline V and J ends were trimmed by 3 bases and 0 bases, with 13 bases remaining between them. The CDR3 extends over 16 amino acids. The germline CDR1 and CDR2 sequences are MGHDK and SYGVNS. On this clone itself: No antigen is known for it.

Here immunoSEQ multiplex PCR was the method, and the copy in TCRdb shows in-frame clones only, minus some. Altogether about 54,000 clones are present, about four fifths being singletons, with the ten largest covering about 20%. The input for sequencing was peripheral blood, taken before any cancer treatment. The gene calls are TRBV25-1 and TRBJ2-3; perhaps D is TRBD1 or TRBD2 (5 bases each). The sequence came from a female donor older than 55 with stage II squamous cell lung carcinoma. The CDR3 DNA is TGTGCCAGCAGTGACACCGGGACGGTTAGCACAGATACGCAGTATTTT. This encodes CASSDTGTVSTDTQYF.